This T cell receptor beta chain came from a study of blood T cell repertoires in COVID-19. Study as a whole: Some COVID-19 samples were acute and others convalescent; all came from the United States, Italy and Spain. Sources were T cells, B-cell-depleted T cells, or PBMCs; the material itself was cDNA or gDNA.

Trimming shortened V by 5 bases and J by 6 bases, and 8 bases separated the two germline ends. Germline assignment: CDR1 SGHAT and CDR2 FQNNGV. CDR3 size: 12 residues. In the authors' methods: Amplification from reference gene primers served as the basis for estimated nucleated cell counts. This table comes from immunoSEQ multiplex PCR, and its TCRdb copy is limited to in-frame clones, with some not included. D and trimming were read from the DNA, whereas the V and J calls and clone size are those reported in that table. The data show 250,000 to 300,000 clones, with approximately 86% seen just once and around 3.6% held by the top ten.

V usage is TRBV11-2 and J usage is TRBJ2-1, with D perhaps TRBD2 (5 bases). The clonotype comes from a man aged 18 to 35 with active or convalescent COVID-19. The specimen sequenced was peripheral blood. In DNA, the CDR3 is TGTGCCAGCAGCAACCTAGCCAATGAGCAGTTCTTC. Encoded protein: CASSNLANEQFF.